These 18 T cell receptor beta chains share one sample of origin, sequenced in a study of a mutant IDH1 vaccine in newly diagnosed glioma. Time point here: week 35, safety follow-up. The study gave 300 ug of mutant IDH1 20-mer peptide per vaccine dose, with topical imiquimod. TCRdb's copy holds only in-frame clones and misses some; the assay was immunoSEQ multiplex PCR. The data contain just under 70,000 clones, less than 90% of them singletons. These receptors have no known antigen. Material: PBMCs, obtained from a glioma patient whose treatment included an IDH1 peptide vaccine. These receptors originate from a man aged 18 to 35 with glioma.

The chain uses TRBV19 and TRBJ2-3; no reliable D call. CDR3 length equals 14 residues. Germline assignment: CDR1 LNHDA and CDR2 SQIVND (reference sequence). V was clipped by 3 bases and J by 6 bases, with 13 bases between them. The CDR3 nucleotides read TGTGCCAGTAGTATTGAGGCCATTAAGGATACGCAGTATTTT. Its protein is CASSIEAIKDTQYF.

This chain uses TRBV27 with TRBJ2-1, with 14 bases identical to TRBD2. Unmatched junction bases numbered 9, after V lost 6 bases and J lost 8 bases. Per the germline V gene, CDR1 is MNHEY and CDR2 is SMNVEV (reference sequence). This CDR3 region has 16 residues. CDR3 in DNA: TGTGCCAGCAGCCCTCCGGGACTAGCGGGAGTTTATGAGCAGTTCTTC. Its translation is CASSPPGLAGVYEQFF.

This clone was seen only a few times. The V gene is TRBV12-5, the J gene TRBJ1-1; possibly TRBD1 for D (6 bases). This CDR3 spans 13 amino acids. Germline lookup yields CDR1 LGHNT and CDR2 FRNRAP. V was shortened by 7 bases and J by 10 bases, with 19 bases between the two germline ends. The CDR3 nucleotides read TGTGCTAGTGCCCTGTTCGGAGGGGGGGGAGCTTTCTTT. Its translation: CASALFGGGGAFF. Filled out from reference TRBV12-5 and TRBJ1-1, the complete variable domain reads DARVTQTPRHKVTEMGQEVTMRCQPILGHNTVFWYRQTMMQGLELLAYFRNRAPLDDSGMPKDRFSAEMPDATLATLKIQPSEPRDSAVYFCASALFGGGGAFFGQGTRLTVV.

V gene TRBV7-3 combines with J gene TRBJ1-2; unclear D gene. Trimming removed 6 bases from V and 7 bases from J, with 18 bases in between. CDR3 length equals 14 residues. Germline V gene data show CDR1 as SGHTA and CDR2 as FQGTGA. CDR3 in amino acids: CASSSKAGMGGYTF. The CDR3 nucleotides are TGTGCCAGCAGTTCAAAGGCAGGCATGGGTGGCTACACCTTC. Complete variable domain (other parts from reference TRBV7-3 and TRBJ1-2): GAGVSQTPSNKVTEKGKYVELRCDPISGHTALYWYRQSLGQGPEFLIYFQGTGAADDSGLPNDRFFAVRPEGSVSTLKIQRTERGDSAVYLCASSSKAGMGGYTFGSGTRLTVV.

The chain uses TRBV5-8 and TRBJ2-6, with a tentative D call TRBD1 (6 bases). There are 17 residues in the CDR3. The germline gives CDR1 SGHTS, CDR2 YDEGEE. Trimming pared 2 bases from V and 2 bases from J, leaving 14 bases between. CDR3 in DNA: TGTGCCAGCAGCTTTGGGCTACAGGGTACTGGGGCCAACGTCCTGACTTTC. Encoded protein: CASSFGLQGTGANVLTF.

This clone has just a few counts. The rearrangement joins TRBV21-1 to TRBJ1-4; the table's D call TRBD1 went unverified against the DNA. TRBV21-1 is termed a pseudogene. CDR3 size: 14 residues. The CDR3 nucleotides read TGTGCCAGCACACGGGACAGGGTGCGTGAAAAACTGTTTTTT. Encoded protein: CASTRDRVREKLFF.

The table lists this clone with a count of one. The chain couples TRBV12-5 to TRBJ1-6, with a weak D call TRBD1 (5 bases). The germline V and J ends were trimmed by 3 bases and 5 bases, with 11 bases remaining between them. From germline, CDR1 is LGHNT and CDR2 FRNRAP. The CDR3 is 15 amino acids. CDR3 in amino acids: CASGFQGMDNSPLHF. CDR3 DNA sequence: TGTGCTAGTGGTTTCCAGGGTATGGATAATTCACCCCTCCACTTT.

The V call is TRBV2, the J call TRBJ2-4, with 11 bases that match TRBD1. The germline V gene has CDR1 SNHLY and CDR2 FYNNEI. Trimming took 7 bases from V and 1 from J; bases not matched to a gene: 12. CDR3 length: 18 residues. CDR3 region: CASTDRDRGSGAKNIQYF. CDR3 in DNA: TGTGCCAGCACGGACCGGGACAGGGGGTCAGGGGCCAAAAACATTCAGTACTTC.

This clone was detected only a few times. The chain has TRBV18 and TRBJ1-1; D remains ambiguous. Germline-derived CDR1 and CDR2 are KGHSH and LQKENI. The CDR3 consists of 15 residues. V was pared by 1 base and J by 1 base, with 10 bases between. The CDR3 sequence is CASSPRPGGNTEAFF. The CDR3 DNA reads as TGTGCCAGCTCACCACGGCCGGGAGGGAACACTGAAGCTTTCTTT.

This chain uses TRBV5-4 with TRBJ2-1; D gene ambiguous. The CDR3 has 15 residues. Germline V CDR1 and CDR2: SGHNT, YYREEE (reference sequence). Trimming cost V 1 base and J 8 bases, with 16 bases left between them. CDR3 residues: CASSLRAVLRDEQFF. DNA of the CDR3: TGTGCCAGCAGCTTGAGGGCAGTCCTCCGGGATGAGCAGTTCTTC.

The chain has TRBV4-3 and TRBJ2-2, with D hard to call. This CDR3 region has 15 residues. V was pared by 1 base and J by 5 bases, with 11 bases between. Germline V gene sequence: CDR1 LGHNA, CDR2 YSLEER. CDR3: CASSQGIGLTGELFF. The CDR3 DNA follows: TGCGCCAGCAGCCAAGGGATAGGGCTTACCGGGGAGCTGTTTTTT.

As to this clone: Other DNA sequences in this sample translate to the same CDR3. The V gene is TRBV7-9, the J gene TRBJ2-2, with D hard to call. The length of the CDR3 is 14 residues. V was trimmed by 5 bases and J by 0 bases, leaving 7 bases between them. CDR1 is SEHNR and CDR2 is FQNEAQ in the germline V gene (reference sequence). CDR3 residues: CASSPRANTGELFF. The CDR3 nucleotides read TGTGCCAGCAGCCCCCGGGCGAACACCGGGGAGCTGTTTTTT.

This chain uses TRBV27 with TRBJ2-1; tentative D call: TRBD2 (5 bases). The CDR3 runs 15 residues. CDR1 is MNHEY and CDR2 is SMNVEV in the germline V gene (reference sequence). With 2 bases removed from V and 0 bases from J, the gap between germline ends came to 8 bases. CDR3 protein: CASSLGGSSYNEQFF. The CDR3 bases are TGTGCCAGCAGTTTAGGAGGTAGCTCCTACAATGAGCAGTTCTTC.

The rearrangement uses TRBV5-4 and TRBJ2-5; no firm D call. Germline CDR1 SGHNT, CDR2 YYREEE (reference sequence). Between the trimmed V and J ends, which lost 4 bases and 5 bases, there was a span of 18 bases. This CDR3 spans 15 amino acids. In nucleotides, the CDR3 is TGTGCCAGCAGCCCTACGTCGGATAGAGCGGAGACCCAGTACTTC. Amino acids: CASSPTSDRAETQYF.

This chain joins TRBV7-9 and TRBJ1-6, with unresolved D. Germline V gene lookup returns CDR1 SEHNR and CDR2 FQNEAQ (reference sequence). V lost 0 bases to trimming and J lost 9 bases, with 9 bases between them. This CDR3 region has 14 residues. In DNA form, the CDR3 reads TGTGCCAGCAGCTTAGCGGAGAGGGCTTCACCCCTCCACTTT. Translating it yields CASSLAERASPLHF.

This clone was seen a handful of times. This chain joins TRBV5-6 and TRBJ1-5; D perhaps matches TRBD1 (5 bases). Trimming removed 4 bases from V and 10 bases from J, with 12 bases in between. CDR3 length: 12 residues. Germline V CDR1 and CDR2: SGHDT, YYEEEE. The CDR3 nucleotides are TGTGCCAGCAGCGTAGGGGAGAAACCCCAGCATTTT. It yields the protein CASSVGEKPQHF.

This clone turned up a few times. This chain connects TRBV6-5 to TRBJ1-2, with TRBD1 matching 7 bases. After removal of 6 bases from V and 3 bases from J, the junction contained 10 bases not matched to a gene. CDR1 is MNHEY and CDR2 is SVGAGI in the germline V gene. CDR3 length equals 15 residues. CDR3 sequence reads: CASSIDRVQYYGYTF. The CDR3 coding sequence is TGTGCCAGCAGCATAGACAGGGTCCAATACTATGGCTACACCTTC.

The chain recombines TRBV4-3 with TRBJ2-3, with TRBD1 identical over 7 bases. CDR3 length equals 18 residues. Germline V gives CDR1 LGHNA, CDR2 YSLEER. The J segment lost 4 bases and the V segment lost 3 bases, leaving 16 bases of the junction unmatched. The CDR3 DNA follows: TGCGCCAGCAGCCAGGATCCATCTTCGACAGGGCCCTCAGATACGCAGTATTTT. Its translation is CASSQDPSSTGPSDTQYF.